A single T cell receptor (beta chain) is shown here with its context. Its matching antigen is unknown. The germline CDR1 and CDR2 sequences are ENHRY and SYGVKD. CDR3 size: 14 residues. Trimming cost V 6 bases and J 6 bases, with 17 bases left between them. Assay used: immunoSEQ multiplex PCR; TCRdb lists only in-frame clones, some missing. The sample holds 50,000 or so clones, 86% seen once. These data are taken from a study of OX40 agonist ivuxolimab in advanced cancers. About the research overall: The patients' treatment was ivuxolimab, an agonistic anti-OX40 (CD134) antibody.

The study's findings and limits: The study found that CD8+ T cells averaged more expanded clones than CD4+. Part of the nonresponder group also had normalized T-cell clonal expansion that was low. The investigators did not determine what antigen specificity the expanded peripheral T cells had.

The receptor's source is an adult with an advanced solid tumor such as melanoma, head and neck, liver or kidney cancer. The gene calls are TRBV10-3 and TRBJ1-1; D unclear. Specimen: CD4+ or CD8+ T cells sorted from blood, collected in a trial of the OX40 agonist ivuxolimab. The CDR3 loop reads CAIREHDGDPEAFF. The CDR3 bases are TGTGCCATCAGGGAACATGACGGTGACCCTGAAGCTTTCTTT.